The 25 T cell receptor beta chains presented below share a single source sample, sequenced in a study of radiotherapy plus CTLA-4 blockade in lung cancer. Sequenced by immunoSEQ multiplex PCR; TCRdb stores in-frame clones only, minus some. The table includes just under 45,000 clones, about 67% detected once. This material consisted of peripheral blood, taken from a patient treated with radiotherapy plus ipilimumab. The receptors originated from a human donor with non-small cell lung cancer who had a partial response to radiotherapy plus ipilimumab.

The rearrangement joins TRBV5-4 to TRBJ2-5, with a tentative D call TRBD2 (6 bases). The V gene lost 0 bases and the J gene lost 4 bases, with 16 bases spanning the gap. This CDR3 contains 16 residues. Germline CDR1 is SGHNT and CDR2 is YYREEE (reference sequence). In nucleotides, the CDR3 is TGTGCCAGCAGCTTGGGTGGGGGGAACGAGGGAGAGACCCAGTACTTC. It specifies CASSLGGGNEGETQYF.

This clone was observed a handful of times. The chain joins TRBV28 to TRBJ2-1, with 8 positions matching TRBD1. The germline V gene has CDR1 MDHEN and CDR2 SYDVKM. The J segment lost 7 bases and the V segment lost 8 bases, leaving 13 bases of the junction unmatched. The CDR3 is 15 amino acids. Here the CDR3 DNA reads TGTGCCAGCTCGTGGACAGGGCAAAAGTTGAATGAGCAGTTCTTC. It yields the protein CASSWTGQKLNEQFF.

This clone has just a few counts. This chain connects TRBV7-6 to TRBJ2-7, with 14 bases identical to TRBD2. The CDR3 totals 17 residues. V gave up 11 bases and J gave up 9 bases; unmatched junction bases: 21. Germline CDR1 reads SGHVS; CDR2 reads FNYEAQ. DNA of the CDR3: TGTGCCTCTAGGGAGGTACAGGGACTAGCGGGAGACAGCGTGCAGTACTTC. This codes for CASREVQGLAGDSVQYF.

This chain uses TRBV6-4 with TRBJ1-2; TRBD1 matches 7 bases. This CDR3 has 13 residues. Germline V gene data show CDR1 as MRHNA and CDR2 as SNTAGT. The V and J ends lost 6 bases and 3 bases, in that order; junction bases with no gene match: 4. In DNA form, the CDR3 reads TGTGCCAGCAGGAACGACAGGGACTATGGCTACACCTTC. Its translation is CASRNDRDYGYTF.

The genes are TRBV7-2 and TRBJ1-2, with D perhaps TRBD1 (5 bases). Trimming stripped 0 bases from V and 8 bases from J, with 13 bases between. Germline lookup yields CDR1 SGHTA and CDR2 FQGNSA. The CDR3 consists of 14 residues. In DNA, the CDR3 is TGTGCCAGCAGCTTAGCGCAGGGAATTGGGGGCTACACCTTC. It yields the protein CASSLAQGIGGYTF.

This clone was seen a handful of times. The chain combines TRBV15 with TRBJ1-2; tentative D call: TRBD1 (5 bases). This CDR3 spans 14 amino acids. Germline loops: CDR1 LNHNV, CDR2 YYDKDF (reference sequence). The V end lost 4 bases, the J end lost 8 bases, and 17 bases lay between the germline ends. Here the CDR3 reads CATSTRVGLSGYTF. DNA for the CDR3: TGTGCCACCAGCACCAGGGTAGGGTTGAGCGGCTACACCTTC.

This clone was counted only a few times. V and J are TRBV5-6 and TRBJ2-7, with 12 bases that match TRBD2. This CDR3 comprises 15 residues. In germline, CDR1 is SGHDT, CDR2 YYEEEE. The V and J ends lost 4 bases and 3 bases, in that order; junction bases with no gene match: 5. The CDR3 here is CASSPLAGGFYEQYF. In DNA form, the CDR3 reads TGTGCCAGCAGCCCCCTAGCGGGAGGGTTCTACGAGCAGTACTTC.

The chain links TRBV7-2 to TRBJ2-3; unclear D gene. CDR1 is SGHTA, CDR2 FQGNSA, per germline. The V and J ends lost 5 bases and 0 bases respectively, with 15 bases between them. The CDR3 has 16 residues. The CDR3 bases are TGTGCCAGCAGCGCACGTCGCGCCTCTAGCACAGATACGCAGTATTTT. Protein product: CASSARRASSTDTQYF.

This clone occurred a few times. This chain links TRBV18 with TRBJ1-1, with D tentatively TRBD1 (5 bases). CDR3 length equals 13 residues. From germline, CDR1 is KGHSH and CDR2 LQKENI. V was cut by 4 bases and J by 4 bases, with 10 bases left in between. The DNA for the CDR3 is TGTGCCAGCTCACTAGGGGTACGCACTGAAGCTTTCTTT. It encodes CASSLGVRTEAFF.

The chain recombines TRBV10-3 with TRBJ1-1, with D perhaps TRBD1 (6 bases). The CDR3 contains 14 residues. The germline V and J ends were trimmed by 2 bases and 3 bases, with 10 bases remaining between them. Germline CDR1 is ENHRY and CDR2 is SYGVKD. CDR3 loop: CAISEKGVDTEAFF. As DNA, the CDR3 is TGTGCCATCAGTGAGAAGGGGGTGGACACTGAAGCTTTCTTT.

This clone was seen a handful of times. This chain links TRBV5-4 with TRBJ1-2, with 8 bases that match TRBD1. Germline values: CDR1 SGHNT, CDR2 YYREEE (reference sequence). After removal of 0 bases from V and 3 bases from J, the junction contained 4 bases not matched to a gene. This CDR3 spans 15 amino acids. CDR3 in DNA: TGTGCCAGCAGCTTGGGGCTACAGGGGGACTATGGCTACACCTTC. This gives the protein CASSLGLQGDYGYTF.

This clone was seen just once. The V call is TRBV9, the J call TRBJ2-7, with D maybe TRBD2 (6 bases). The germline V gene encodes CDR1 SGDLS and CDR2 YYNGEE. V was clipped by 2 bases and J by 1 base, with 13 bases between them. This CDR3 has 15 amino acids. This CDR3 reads CASSVGGGVSYEQYF. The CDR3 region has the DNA TGTGCCAGCAGCGTTGGCGGCGGGGTTTCCTACGAGCAGTACTTC.

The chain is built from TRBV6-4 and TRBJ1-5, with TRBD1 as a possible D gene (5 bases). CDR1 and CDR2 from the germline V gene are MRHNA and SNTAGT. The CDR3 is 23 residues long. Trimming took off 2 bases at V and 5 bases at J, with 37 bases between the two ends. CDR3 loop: CASSDIPQGTVGPLRQIHQPQHF. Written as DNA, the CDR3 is TGTGCCAGCAGTGACATTCCCCAGGGAACTGTAGGCCCCTTGCGTCAAATTCATCAGCCCCAGCATTTT.

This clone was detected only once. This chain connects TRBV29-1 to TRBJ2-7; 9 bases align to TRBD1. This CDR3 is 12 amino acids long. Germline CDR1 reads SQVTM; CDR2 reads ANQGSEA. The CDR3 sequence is CRAEGDRGEQYF. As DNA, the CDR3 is TGCAGAGCGGAGGGTGACAGGGGGGAGCAGTACTTC.

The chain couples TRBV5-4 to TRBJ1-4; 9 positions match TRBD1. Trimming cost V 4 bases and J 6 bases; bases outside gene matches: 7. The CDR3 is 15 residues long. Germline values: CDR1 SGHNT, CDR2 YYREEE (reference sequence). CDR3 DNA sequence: TGTGCCAGCAGCCAGGGGGACAGGGAGGATGAAAAACTGTTTTTT. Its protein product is CASSQGDREDEKLFF.

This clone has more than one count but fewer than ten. Written as DNA, the CDR3 is TGTGCCAGCAGCCCTTGGCCGACAGGGACTGGGGCCAACGTCCTGACTTTC. Translated: CASSPWPTGTGANVLTF. This sequence joins TRBV7-9 and TRBJ2-6, with TRBD1 identical over 7 bases. The germline V gene encodes CDR1 SEHNR and CDR2 FQNEAQ (reference sequence). The length of the CDR3 is 17 residues. The junction had 9 bases not matched to a gene; V was cut back by 5 bases and J by 2 bases. Filled out from reference TRBV7-9 and TRBJ2-6, the complete variable domain reads DTGVSQNPRHKITKRGQNVTFRCDPISEHNRLYWYRQTLGQGPEFLTYFQNEAQLEKSRLLSDRFSAERPKGSFSTLEIQRTEQGDSAMYLCASSPWPTGTGANVLTFGAGSRLTVL.

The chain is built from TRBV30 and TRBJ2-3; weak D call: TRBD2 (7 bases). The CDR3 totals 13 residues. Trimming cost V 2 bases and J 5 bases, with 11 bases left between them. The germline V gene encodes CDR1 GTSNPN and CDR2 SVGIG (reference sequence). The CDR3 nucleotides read TGTGCCTGGAGTACCGGGGGGCGAGATACGCAGTATTTT. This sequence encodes CAWSTGGRDTQYF.

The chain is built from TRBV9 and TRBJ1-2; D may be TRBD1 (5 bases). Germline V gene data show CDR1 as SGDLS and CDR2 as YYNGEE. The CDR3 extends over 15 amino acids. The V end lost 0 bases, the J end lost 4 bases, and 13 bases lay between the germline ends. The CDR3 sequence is CASSVGQGGGYGYTF. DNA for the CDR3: TGTGCCAGCAGCGTAGGGCAGGGAGGCGGCTATGGCTACACCTTC.

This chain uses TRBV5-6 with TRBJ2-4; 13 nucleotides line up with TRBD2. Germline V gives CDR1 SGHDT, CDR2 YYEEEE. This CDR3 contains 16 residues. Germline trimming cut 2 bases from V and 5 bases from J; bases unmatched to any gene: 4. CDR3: CASSFWTSGGENIQYF. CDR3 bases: TGTGCCAGCAGCTTCTGGACTAGCGGGGGTGAAAACATTCAGTACTTC. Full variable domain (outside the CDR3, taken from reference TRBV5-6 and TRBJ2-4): DAGVTQSPTHLIKTRGQQVTLRCSPKSGHDTVSWYQQALGQGPQFIFQYYEEEERQRGNFPDRFSGHQFPNYSSELNVNALLLGDSALYLCASSFWTSGGENIQYFGAGTRLSVL.

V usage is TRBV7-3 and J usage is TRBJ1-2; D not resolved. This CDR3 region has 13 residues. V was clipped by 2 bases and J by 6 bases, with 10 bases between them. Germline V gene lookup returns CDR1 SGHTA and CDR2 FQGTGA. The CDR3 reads CASSLGRGNGYTF. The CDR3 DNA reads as TGTGCCAGCAGCTTAGGGCGAGGGAATGGCTACACCTTC.

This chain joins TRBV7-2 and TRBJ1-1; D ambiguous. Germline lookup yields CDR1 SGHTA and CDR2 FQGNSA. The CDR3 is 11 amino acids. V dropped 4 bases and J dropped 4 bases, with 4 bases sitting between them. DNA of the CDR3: TGTGCCAGCAGCTGGCTCACTGAAGCTTTCTTT. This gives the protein CASSWLTEAFF.

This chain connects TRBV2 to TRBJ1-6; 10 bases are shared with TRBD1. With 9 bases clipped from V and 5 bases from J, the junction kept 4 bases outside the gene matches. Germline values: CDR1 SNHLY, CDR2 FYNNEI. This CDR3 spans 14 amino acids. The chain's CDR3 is CARTGGAHNSPLHF. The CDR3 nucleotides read TGTGCCAGGACAGGGGGCGCCCATAATTCACCCCTCCACTTT.

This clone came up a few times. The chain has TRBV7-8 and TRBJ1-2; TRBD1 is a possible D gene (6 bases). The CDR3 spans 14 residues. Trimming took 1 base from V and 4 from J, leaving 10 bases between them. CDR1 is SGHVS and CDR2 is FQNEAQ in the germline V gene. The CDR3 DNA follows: TGTGCCAGCAGCTTAGAGTCAGGGGCCTATGGCTACACCTTC. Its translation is CASSLESGAYGYTF.

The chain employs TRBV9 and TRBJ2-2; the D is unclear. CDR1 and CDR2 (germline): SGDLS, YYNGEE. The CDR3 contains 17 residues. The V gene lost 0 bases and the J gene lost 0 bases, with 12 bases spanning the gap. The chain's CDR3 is CASSVAGRNPNTGELFF. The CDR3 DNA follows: TGTGCCAGCAGCGTAGCAGGCAGAAACCCGAACACCGGGGAGCTGTTTTTT. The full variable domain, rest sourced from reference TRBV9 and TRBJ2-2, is DSGVTQTPKHLITATGQRVTLRCSPRSGDLSVYWYQQSLDQGLQFLIQYYNGEERAKGNILERFSAQQFPDLHSELNLSSLELGDSALYFCASSVAGRNPNTGELFFGEGSRLTVL.

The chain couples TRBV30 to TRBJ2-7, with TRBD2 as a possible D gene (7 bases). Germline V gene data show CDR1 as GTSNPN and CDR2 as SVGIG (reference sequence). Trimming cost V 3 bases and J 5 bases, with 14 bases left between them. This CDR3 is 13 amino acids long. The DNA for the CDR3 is TGTGCCTGGAGCGCGGGGGCTGCTGACGAGCAGTACTTC. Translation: CAWSAGAADEQYF. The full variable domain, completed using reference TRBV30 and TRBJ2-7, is SQTIHQWPATLVQPVGSPLSLECTVEGTSNPNLYWYRQAAGRGLQLLFYSVGIGQISSEVPQNLSASRPQDRQFILSSKKLLLSDSGFYLCAWSAGAADEQYFGPGTRLTVT.